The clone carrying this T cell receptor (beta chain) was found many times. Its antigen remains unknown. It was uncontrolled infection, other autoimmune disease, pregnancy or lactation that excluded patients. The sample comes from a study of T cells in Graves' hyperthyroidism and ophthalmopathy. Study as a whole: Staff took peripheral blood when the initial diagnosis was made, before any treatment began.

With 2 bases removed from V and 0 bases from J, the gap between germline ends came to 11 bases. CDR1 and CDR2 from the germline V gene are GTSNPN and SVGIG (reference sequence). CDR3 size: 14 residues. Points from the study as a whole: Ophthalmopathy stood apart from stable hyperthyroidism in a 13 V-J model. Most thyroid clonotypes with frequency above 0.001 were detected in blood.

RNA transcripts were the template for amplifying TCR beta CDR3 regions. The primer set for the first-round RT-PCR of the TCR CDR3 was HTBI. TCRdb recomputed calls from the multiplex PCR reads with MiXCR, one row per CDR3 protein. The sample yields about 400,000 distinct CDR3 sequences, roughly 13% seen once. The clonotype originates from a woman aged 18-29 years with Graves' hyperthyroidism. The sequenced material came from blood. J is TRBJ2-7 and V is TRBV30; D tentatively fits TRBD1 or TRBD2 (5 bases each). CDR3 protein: CAWSYPGTSYEQYF. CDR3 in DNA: TGTGCCTGGAGTTACCCCGGGACCTCCTACGAGCAGTACTTC.